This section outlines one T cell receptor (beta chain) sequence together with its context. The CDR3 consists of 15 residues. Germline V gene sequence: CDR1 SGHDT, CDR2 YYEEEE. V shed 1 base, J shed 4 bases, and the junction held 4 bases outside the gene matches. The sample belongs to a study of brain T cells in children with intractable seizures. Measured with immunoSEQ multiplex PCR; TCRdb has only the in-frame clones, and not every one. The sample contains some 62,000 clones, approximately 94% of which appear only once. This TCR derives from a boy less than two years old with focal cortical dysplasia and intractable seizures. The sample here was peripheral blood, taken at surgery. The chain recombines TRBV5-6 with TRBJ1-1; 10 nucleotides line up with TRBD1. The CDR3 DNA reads TGTGCCAGCAGCTTGCCGACAGGGGGCGGCACTGAAGCTTTCTTT. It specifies CASSLPTGGGTEAFF.